These T cell receptor beta chains were read from a single sample in a study of identical twins. One entry per CDR3 protein, called by TCRdb with MiXCR from the 5' RACE reads. The sample consists of about 460,000 distinct CDR3 sequences, 14% of them appearing once. The same sample was also studied in work on yellow fever vaccine responses in identical twins.

Specimen: CD4+ T cells sorted from blood. These TCRs come from a woman aged 18-30 years in good health. Each CDR3 is given with its conserved first and last residue. The order of the fields is D gene, J gene, V gene, clone size, CDR3 DNA, CDR3 protein. D genes are given only for firm matches. Size tells how often a clone was seen (once, few, many) or the class of an expanded clone, and some rows leave it out.

>.|TRBJ2-7|TRBV2|few
TGTGCCAGCAGTGACCGGACCTCGTACGAGCAGTACTTC
CASSDRTSYEQYF
>TRBD1|TRBJ2-6|TRBV5-1|few
TGCGCCAGCAGCTCTGCGACAGGGCCAGGGGCCAACGTCCTGACTTTC
CASSSATGPGANVLTF
>TRBD2|TRBJ2-3|TRBV3-1|.
TGTGCCAGCAGCCCGGGGGGGCCCAACACAGATACGCAGTATTTT
CASSPGGPNTDTQYF
>.|TRBJ2-7|TRBV10-2|.
TGCGCCAGCAGTGAGTCGTCGGGATCGGGAAGCGAGCAGTACTTC
CASSESSGSGSEQYF
>.|TRBJ2-7|TRBV6-5|.
TGTGCCAGCAGTTACTCCTTGGGGGCCAACGAGCAGTACTTC
CASSYSLGANEQYF
>TRBD2|TRBJ2-7|TRBV29-1|.
TGCAGCGTGGTGCGGCTAGCGGGAGCCCCCCGAGGCTGCGAGCAGTACTTC
CSVVRLAGAPRGCEQYF
>TRBD1|TRBJ2-3|TRBV9|.
TGTGCCAGCAGCGCATTTGGGGACAGGGGTGGAGATACGCAGTATTTT
CASSAFGDRGGDTQYF
>.|TRBJ1-2|TRBV7-9|few
TGTGCCAGCAGCTTAGTCCCAGTGACTAACTATGGCTACACCTTC
CASSLVPVTNYGYTF
>.|TRBJ2-7|TRBV7-2|many
TGTGCCAGCAGCTTGGGGACTCCCTACGAGCAGTACTTC
CASSLGTPYEQYF
>.|TRBJ2-1|TRBV15|.
TGTGCCACCAGCAGAGATTACGATGAGCAGTTCTTC
CATSRDYDEQFF